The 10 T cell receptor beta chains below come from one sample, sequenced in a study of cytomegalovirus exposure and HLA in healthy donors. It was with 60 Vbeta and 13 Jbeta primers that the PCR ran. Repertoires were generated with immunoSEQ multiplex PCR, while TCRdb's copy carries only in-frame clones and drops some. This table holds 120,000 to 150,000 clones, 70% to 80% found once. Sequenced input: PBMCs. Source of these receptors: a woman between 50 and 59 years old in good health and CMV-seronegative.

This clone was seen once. Here the CDR3 DNA reads TGCGCCAGCAGCCGCACACCACCCGGGGGGCAAACAAGCACAGATACGCAGTATTTT. Translation: CASSRTPPGGQTSTDTQYF. V gene TRBV4-1 combines with J gene TRBJ2-3; D might be TRBD2 (7 bases). Germline V lookup: CDR1 MGHRA, CDR2 YSYEKL. This CDR3 has 19 amino acids. V gave up 4 bases and J gave up 0 bases, with 23 bases separating them.

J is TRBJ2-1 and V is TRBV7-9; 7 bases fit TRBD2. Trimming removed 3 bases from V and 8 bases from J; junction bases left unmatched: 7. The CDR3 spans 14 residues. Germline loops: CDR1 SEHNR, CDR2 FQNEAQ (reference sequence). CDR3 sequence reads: CASSFGGGWDEQFF. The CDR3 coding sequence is TGTGCCAGCAGCTTTGGGGGGGGGTGGGATGAGCAGTTCTTC.

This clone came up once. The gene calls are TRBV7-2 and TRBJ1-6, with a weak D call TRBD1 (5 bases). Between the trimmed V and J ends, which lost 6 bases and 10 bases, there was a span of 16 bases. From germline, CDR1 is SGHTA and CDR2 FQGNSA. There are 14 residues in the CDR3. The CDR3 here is CASRGGGGFSPLHF. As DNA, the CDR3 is TGTGCCAGCAGGGGGGGTGGGGGATTCTCACCCCTCCACTTT.

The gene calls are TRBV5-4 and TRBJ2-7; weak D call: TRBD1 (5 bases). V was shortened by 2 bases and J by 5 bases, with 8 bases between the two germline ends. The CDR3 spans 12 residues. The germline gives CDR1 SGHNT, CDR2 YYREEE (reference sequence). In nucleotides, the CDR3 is TGTGCCAGCAGCTTTAACAGGAACGAGCAGTACTTC. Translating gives CASSFNRNEQYF.

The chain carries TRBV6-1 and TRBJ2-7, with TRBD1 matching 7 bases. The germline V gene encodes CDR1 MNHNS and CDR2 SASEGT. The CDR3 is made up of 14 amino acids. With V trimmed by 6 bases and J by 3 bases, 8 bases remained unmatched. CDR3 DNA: TGTGCCAGCAGGCGAGACGCAGGGGGCTACGAGCAGTACTTC. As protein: CASRRDAGGYEQYF.

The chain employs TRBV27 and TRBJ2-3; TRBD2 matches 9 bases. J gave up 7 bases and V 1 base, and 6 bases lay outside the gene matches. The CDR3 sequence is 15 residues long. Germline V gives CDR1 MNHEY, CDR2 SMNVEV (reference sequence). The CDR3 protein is CASSLWGGGANTQYF. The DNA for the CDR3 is TGTGCCAGCAGTTTATGGGGCGGGGGGGCCAATACGCAGTATTTT.

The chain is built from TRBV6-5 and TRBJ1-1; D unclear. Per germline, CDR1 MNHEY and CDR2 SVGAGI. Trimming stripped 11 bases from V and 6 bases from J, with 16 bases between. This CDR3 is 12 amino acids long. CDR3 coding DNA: TGTGCCGAGGAGCACCGACCCGCTGAAGCTTTCTTT. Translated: CAEEHRPAEAFF.

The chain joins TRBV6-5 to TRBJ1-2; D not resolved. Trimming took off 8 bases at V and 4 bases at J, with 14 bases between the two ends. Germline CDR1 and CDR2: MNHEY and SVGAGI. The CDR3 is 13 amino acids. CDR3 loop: CASHPLRSYGYTF. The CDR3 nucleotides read TGTGCCAGCCACCCTCTCAGGTCCTATGGCTACACCTTC.

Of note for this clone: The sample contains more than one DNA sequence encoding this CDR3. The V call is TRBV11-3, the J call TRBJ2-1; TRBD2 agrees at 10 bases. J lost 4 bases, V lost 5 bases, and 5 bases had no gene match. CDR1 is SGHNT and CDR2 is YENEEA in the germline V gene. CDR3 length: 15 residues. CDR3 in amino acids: CASSPSGGGYNEQFF. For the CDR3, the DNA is TGTGCCAGCAGCCCCAGCGGGGGGGGATACAATGAGCAGTTCTTC.

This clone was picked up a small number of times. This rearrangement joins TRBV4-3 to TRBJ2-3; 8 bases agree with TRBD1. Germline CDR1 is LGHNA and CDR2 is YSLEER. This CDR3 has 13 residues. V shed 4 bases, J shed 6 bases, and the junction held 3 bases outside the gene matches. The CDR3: CASSRDRWDTQYF. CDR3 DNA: TGCGCCAGCAGCCGGGACAGGTGGGATACGCAGTATTTT.